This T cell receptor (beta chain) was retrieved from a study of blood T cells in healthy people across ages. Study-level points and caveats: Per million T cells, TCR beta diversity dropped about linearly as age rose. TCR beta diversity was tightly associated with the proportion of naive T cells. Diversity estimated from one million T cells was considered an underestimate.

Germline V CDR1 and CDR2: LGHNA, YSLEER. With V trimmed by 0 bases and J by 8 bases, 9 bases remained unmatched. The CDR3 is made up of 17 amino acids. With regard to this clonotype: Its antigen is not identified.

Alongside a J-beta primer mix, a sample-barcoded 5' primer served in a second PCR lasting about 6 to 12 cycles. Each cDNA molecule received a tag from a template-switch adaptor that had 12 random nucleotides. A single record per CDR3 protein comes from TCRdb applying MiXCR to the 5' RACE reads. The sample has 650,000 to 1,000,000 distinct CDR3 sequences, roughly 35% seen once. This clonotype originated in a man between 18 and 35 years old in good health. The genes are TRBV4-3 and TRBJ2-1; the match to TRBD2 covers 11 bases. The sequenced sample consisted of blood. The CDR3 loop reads CASSQDGELAGAHEQFF. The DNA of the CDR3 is TGCGCCAGCAGCCAAGATGGGGAACTAGCGGGGGCCCATGAGCAGTTCTTC.